This T cell receptor beta chain emerged from a study of T cell responses to AZD1222 COVID-19 vaccine. Clones were read by immunoSEQ multiplex PCR, and TCRdb kept only the in-frame ones, dropping some. This table has some 140,000 clones, more than 85% appearing once. This specimen was peripheral blood, taken on day 0 of AZD1222 vaccination. The clonotype was recovered from an adult in good health.

The CDR3 region is CASSQADRERSPLHF. The DNA for the CDR3 is TGTGCCAGCAGCCAGGCAGACAGGGAGAGGTCACCCCTCCACTTT. V usage is TRBV3-1 (or the pseudogene TRBV3-2) and J usage is TRBJ1-6, with 7 nucleotides matching TRBD1. CDR1 is LGHDT and CDR2 is YNNKEL in the germline V gene (reference sequence). J gave up 10 bases and V 3 bases, and 9 bases lay outside the gene matches. This CDR3 has 15 residues.